The rows below give T cell receptor beta chains drawn from one sample of a study of T cell changes during pregnancy in multiple sclerosis. Generated by immunoSEQ multiplex PCR, the TCRdb table keeps only in-frame clones and is missing some. Here the sample spans 100,000 or so clones, 90% to 95% being singletons. The sample was peripheral blood, taken after pregnancy. These TCRs come from a female donor with multiple sclerosis, enrolled in a pregnancy study. CDR3s include the opening cysteine and the closing phenylalanine or tryptophan. A D gene is named only where the DNA matches it firmly. Clone size is stated in some rows and not others, as once, few, many or a class when expanded.

clone size: .
D gene: .
V gene: TRBV9
J gene: TRBJ1-4
CDR3 protein: CASSVNLGSRNEKLFF
CDR3 DNA: TGTGCCAGCAGCGTAAATCTTGGTTCGAGAAATGAAAAACTGTTTTTT

clone size: .
D gene: TRBD2
V gene: TRBV5-6
J gene: TRBJ2-1
CDR3 protein: CASSRPASGGNEQFF
CDR3 DNA: TGTGCCAGCAGCCGCCCAGCTAGCGGGGGCAATGAGCAGTTCTTC

clone size: .
D gene: .
V gene: TRBV6-5
J gene: TRBJ1-6
CDR3 protein: CASTSGAVNNSPLHF
CDR3 DNA: TGTGCCAGCACCTCTGGGGCAGTGAATAATTCACCCCTCCACTTT

clone size: .
D gene: TRBD2
V gene: TRBV13
J gene: TRBJ2-2
CDR3 protein: CASSPGLAGVLNTGELFF
CDR3 DNA: TGTGCCAGCAGCCCCGGACTAGCGGGGGTCCTGAACACCGGGGAGCTGTTTTTT

clone size: .
D gene: TRBD1
V gene: TRBV18
J gene: TRBJ1-1
CDR3 protein: CASSINPDGTGITEAFF
CDR3 DNA: TGTGCCAGCTCAATAAACCCGGACGGGACAGGGATTACTGAAGCTTTCTTT

clone size: .
D gene: TRBD2
V gene: TRBV9
J gene: TRBJ2-5
CDR3 protein: CASSVREGLAGTETQYF
CDR3 DNA: TGTGCCAGCAGCGTCAGGGAGGGACTAGCGGGGACAGAGACCCAGTACTTC

clone size: .
D gene: TRBD2
V gene: TRBV4-2
J gene: TRBJ2-1
CDR3 protein: CASSPKTSQASYNEQFF
CDR3 DNA: TGTGCCAGCAGCCCCAAGACTAGCCAGGCCTCCTACAATGAGCAGTTCTTC

clone size: few
D gene: .
V gene: TRBV27
J gene: TRBJ1-6
CDR3 protein: CASSSTSSYNSPLHF
CDR3 DNA: TGTGCCAGCAGTTCTACTAGCTCCTATAATTCACCCCTCCACTTT

clone size: .
D gene: .
V gene: TRBV9
J gene: TRBJ1-2
CDR3 protein: CASSVGGTGKIGYTF
CDR3 DNA: TGTGCCAGCAGCGTAGGAGGAACAGGGAAGATTGGCTACACCTTC

clone size: once
D gene: .
V gene: TRBV19
J gene: TRBJ1-5
CDR3 protein: CASRGGPNSHF
CDR3 DNA: TGTGCTAGTCGGGGTGGGCCTAATTCACATTTT

clone size: .
D gene: TRBD1
V gene: TRBV11-3
J gene: TRBJ2-2
CDR3 protein: CASSLGQGDTGELFF
CDR3 DNA: TGTGCCAGCAGCTTGGGGCAGGGGGACACCGGGGAGCTGTTTTTT

clone size: .
D gene: TRBD2
V gene: TRBV4-2
J gene: TRBJ2-5
CDR3 protein: CASSQLELAGGQETQYF
CDR3 DNA: TGTGCCAGCAGCCAACTGGAACTAGCGGGGGGGCAGGAGACCCAGTACTTC

clone size: .
D gene: TRBD2
V gene: TRBV6-5
J gene: TRBJ2-3
CDR3 protein: CASSTSGGAHTQYF
CDR3 DNA: TGTGCCAGCAGTACTAGCGGGGGGGCTCATACGCAGTATTTT

clone size: .
D gene: .
V gene: TRBV18
J gene: TRBJ1-2
CDR3 protein: CASSPTENYGYTF
CDR3 DNA: TGTGCCAGCTCACCGACAGAAAACTATGGCTACACCTTC

clone size: .
D gene: TRBD1
V gene: TRBV13
J gene: TRBJ1-6
CDR3 protein: CASSARTGASPLHF
CDR3 DNA: TGTGCCAGCAGCGCCCGGACAGGCGCCTCACCCCTCCACTTT

clone size: .
D gene: .
V gene: TRBV30
J gene: TRBJ1-5
CDR3 protein: CAWSPGLSNQPQHF
CDR3 DNA: TGTGCCTGGAGTCCAGGCCTTAGCAATCAGCCCCAGCATTTT

clone size: once
D gene: TRBD1
V gene: TRBV2
J gene: TRBJ1-4
CDR3 protein: CASRKGQEGNEKLFF
CDR3 DNA: TGTGCCAGCAGGAAGGGACAGGAGGGGAATGAAAAACTGTTTTTT

clone size: .
D gene: .
V gene: TRBV28
J gene: TRBJ1-2
CDR3 protein: CASTLGGRSGYTF
CDR3 DNA: TGTGCCAGCACCCTCGGGGGGCGAAGTGGCTACACCTTC

clone size: .
D gene: TRBD1
V gene: TRBV9
J gene: TRBJ1-2
CDR3 protein: CASSSPGTVRSNYGYTF
CDR3 DNA: TGTGCCAGCAGCTCACCCGGGACAGTTAGAAGTAACTATGGCTACACCTTC

clone size: .
D gene: TRBD1
V gene: TRBV27
J gene: TRBJ1-2
CDR3 protein: CASSWAGGSYGYTF
CDR3 DNA: TGTGCCAGCAGTTGGGCAGGGGGAAGCTATGGCTACACCTTC

clone size: .
D gene: .
V gene: TRBV18
J gene: TRBJ1-2
CDR3 protein: CASSLAEASRYNGYTF
CDR3 DNA: TGTGCCAGCTCCCTCGCGGAGGCCTCTAGATATAATGGCTACACCTTC

clone size: .
D gene: .
V gene: TRBV20-1
J gene: TRBJ1-2
CDR3 protein: CSATVYGYTF
CDR3 DNA: TGCAGTGCTACCGTCTATGGCTACACCTTC